This TCR beta chain was captured by sequencing in a study of shared clonotypes between healthy human individuals. The CDR3 has 18 residues. From germline, CDR1 is SGDLS and CDR2 YYNGEE. The ends were cut back, 0 bases at V and 0 bases at J, with 19 bases in the middle. On sorted subsets, replicate PCRs used 200 to 250 ng DNA, or roughly 30,000 T cell genomes. Sequencing was performed with immunoSEQ multiplex PCR; in TCRdb, only in-frame clones are kept and a portion is missing. Among over a million clones listed, about 75% were seen once. This clonotype was sampled from a man aged 18 to 30 in good health. The rearrangement links TRBV9 to TRBJ2-7, with D perhaps matching TRBD2 (7 bases). The sample comprised memory CD4+ T cells sorted from blood. Subset noted: CD45RA-negative fraction. CDR3 in DNA: TGTGCCAGCAGCGTAGGACCCGGGGGGCGGAGTTCCTCCTACGAGCAGTACTTC. This codes for CASSVGPGGRSSSYEQYF.